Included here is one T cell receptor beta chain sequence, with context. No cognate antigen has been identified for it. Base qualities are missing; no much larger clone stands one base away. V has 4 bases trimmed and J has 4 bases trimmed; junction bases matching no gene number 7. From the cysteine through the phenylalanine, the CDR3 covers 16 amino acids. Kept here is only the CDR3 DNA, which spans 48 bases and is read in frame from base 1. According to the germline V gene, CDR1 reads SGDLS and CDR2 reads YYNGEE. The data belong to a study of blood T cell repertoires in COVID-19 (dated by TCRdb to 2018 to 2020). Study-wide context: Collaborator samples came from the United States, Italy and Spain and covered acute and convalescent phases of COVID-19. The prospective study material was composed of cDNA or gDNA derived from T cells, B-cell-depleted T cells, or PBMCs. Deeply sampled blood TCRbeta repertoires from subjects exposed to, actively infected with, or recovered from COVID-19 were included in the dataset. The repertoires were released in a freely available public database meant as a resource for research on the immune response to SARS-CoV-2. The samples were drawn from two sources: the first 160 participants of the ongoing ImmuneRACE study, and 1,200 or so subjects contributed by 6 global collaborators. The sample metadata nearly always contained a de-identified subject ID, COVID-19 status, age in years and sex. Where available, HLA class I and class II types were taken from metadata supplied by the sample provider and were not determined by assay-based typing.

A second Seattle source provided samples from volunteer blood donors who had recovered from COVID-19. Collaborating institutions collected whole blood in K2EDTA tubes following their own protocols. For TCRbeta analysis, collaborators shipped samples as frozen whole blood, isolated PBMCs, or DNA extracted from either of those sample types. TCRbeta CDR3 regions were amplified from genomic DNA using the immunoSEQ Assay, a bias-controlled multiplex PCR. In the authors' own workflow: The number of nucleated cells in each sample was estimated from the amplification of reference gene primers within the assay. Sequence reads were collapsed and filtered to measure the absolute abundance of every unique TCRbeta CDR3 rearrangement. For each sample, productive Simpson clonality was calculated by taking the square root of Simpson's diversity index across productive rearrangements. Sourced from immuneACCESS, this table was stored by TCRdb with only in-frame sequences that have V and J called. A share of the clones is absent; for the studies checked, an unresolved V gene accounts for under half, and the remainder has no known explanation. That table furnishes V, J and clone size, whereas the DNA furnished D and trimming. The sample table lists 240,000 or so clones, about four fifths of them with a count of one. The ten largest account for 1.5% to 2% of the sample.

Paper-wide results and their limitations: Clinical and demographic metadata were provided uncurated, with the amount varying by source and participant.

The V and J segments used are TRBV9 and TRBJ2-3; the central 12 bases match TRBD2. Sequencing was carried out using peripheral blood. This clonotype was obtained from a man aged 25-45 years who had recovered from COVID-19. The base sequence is TGTGCCAGCAGCTCCCTAGCGGGGGGGAGTTCAGATACGCAGTATTTT. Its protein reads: CASSSLAGGSSDTQYF.